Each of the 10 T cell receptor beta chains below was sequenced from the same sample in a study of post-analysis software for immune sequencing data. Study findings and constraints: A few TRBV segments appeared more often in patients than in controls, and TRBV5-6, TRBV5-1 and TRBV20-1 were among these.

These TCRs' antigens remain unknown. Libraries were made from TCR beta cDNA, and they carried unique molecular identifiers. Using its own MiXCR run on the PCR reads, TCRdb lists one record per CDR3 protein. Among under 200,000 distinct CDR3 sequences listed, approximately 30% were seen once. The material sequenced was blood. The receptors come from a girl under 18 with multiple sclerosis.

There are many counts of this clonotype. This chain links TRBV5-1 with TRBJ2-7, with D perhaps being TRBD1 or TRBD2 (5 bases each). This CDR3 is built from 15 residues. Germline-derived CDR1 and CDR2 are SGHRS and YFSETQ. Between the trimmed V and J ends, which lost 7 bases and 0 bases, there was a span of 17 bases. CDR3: CASSRGRDSSYEQYF. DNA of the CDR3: TGCGCCAGCTCCCGGGGACGGGATAGCTCCTACGAGCAGTACTTC.

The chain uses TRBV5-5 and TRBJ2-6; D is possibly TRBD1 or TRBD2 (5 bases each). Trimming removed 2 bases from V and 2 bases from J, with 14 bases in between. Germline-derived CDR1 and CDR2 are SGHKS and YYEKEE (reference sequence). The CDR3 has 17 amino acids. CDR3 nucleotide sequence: TGTGCCAGCAGCTTCCGGGACGGGGTTGCTGGGGCCAACGTCCTGACTTTC. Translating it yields CASSFRDGVAGANVLTF. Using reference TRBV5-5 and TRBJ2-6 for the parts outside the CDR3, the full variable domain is DAGVTQSPTHLIKTRGQQVTLRCSPISGHKSVSWYQQVLGQGPQFIFQYYEKEERGRGNFPDRFSARQFPNYSSELNVNALLLGDSALYLCASSFRDGVAGANVLTFGAGSRLTVL.

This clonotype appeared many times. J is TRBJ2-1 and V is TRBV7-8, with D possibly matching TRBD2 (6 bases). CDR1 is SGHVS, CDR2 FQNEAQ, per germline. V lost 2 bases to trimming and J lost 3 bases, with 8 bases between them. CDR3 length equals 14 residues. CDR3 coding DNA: TGTGCCAGCAGCTTACGCGGGAACTACAATGAGCAGTTCTTC. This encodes CASSLRGNYNEQFF.

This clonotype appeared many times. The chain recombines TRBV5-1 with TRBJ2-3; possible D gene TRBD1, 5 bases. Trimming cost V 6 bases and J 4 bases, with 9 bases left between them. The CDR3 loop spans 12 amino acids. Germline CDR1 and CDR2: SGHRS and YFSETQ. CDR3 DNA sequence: TGCGCCAGCACAGCACAGGCAGATACGCAGTATTTT. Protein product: CASTAQADTQYF.

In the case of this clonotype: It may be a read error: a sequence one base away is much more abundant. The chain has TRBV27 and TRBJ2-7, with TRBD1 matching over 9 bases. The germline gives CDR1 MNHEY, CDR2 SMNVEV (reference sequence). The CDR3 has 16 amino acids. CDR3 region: CASSLILGTGIYGQYF. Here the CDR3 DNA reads TGTGCCAGCAGTTTAATTCTCGGGACAGGGATCTACGGGCAGTACTTC.

CDR3 bases: TGTGCCAGCAGCCCAAGCGGGGGCTCTACCGGGGAGCTGTTTTTT. It specifies CASSPSGGSTGELFF. The chain recombines TRBV9 with TRBJ2-2; 8 positions match TRBD2. The CDR3 extends over 15 amino acids. The V gene end was trimmed by 4 bases and the J gene end by 5 bases; junction bases not matched to a gene: 7. The germline gives CDR1 SGDLS, CDR2 YYNGEE.

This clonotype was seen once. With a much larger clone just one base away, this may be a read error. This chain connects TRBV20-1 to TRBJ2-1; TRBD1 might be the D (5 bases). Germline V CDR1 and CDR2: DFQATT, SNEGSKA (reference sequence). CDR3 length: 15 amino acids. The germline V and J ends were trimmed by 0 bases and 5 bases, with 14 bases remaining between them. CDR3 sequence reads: CSARDAAGSHNEQFF. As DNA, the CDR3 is TGCAGTGCTAGAGATGCGGCAGGGTCCCACAATGAGCAGTTCTTC.

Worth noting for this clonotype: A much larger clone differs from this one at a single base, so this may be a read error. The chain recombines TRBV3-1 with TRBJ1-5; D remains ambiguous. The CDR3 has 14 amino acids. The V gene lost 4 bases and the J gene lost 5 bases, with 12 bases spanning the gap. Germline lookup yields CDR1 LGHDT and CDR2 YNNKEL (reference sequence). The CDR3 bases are TGTGCCAGCAGCCGAACGTCTAGTCATCAGCCCCAGCATTTT. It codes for CASSRTSSHQPQHF.

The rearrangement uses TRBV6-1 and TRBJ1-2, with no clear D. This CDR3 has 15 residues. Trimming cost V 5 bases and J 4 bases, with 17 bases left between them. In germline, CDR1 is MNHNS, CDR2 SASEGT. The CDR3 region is CASSYAGRMFYGYTF. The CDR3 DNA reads TGTGCCAGCAGTTACGCGGGCAGAATGTTCTATGGCTACACCTTC.

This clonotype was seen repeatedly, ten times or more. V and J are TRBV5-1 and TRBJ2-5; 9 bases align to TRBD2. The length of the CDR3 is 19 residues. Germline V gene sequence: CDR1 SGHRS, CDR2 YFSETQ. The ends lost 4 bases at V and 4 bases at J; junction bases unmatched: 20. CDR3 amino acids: CASSPTSSGNPGRLETQYF. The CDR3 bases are TGCGCCAGCAGCCCCACCTCTAGCGGGAACCCTGGACGTTTAGAGACCCAGTACTTC.